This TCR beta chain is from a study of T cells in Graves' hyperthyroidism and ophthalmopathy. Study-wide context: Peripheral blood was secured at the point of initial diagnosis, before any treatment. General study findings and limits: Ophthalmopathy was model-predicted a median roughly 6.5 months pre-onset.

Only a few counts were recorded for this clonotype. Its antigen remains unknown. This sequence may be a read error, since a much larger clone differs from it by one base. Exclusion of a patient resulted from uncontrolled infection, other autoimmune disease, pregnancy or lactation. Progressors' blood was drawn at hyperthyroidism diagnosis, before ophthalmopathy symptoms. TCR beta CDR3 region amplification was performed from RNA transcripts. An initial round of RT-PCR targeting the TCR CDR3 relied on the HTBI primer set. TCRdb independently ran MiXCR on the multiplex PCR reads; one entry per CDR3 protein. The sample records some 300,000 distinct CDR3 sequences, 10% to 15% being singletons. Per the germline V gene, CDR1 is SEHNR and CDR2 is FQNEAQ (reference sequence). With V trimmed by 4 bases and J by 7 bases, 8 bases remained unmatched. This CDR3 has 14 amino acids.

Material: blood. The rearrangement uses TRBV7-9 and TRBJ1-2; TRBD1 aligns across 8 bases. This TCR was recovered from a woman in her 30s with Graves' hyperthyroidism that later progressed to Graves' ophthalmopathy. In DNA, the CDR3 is TGTGCCAGCAGCTCAGGGGGCCGCGACTGTGGCTACACCTTC. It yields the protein CASSSGGRDCGYTF.